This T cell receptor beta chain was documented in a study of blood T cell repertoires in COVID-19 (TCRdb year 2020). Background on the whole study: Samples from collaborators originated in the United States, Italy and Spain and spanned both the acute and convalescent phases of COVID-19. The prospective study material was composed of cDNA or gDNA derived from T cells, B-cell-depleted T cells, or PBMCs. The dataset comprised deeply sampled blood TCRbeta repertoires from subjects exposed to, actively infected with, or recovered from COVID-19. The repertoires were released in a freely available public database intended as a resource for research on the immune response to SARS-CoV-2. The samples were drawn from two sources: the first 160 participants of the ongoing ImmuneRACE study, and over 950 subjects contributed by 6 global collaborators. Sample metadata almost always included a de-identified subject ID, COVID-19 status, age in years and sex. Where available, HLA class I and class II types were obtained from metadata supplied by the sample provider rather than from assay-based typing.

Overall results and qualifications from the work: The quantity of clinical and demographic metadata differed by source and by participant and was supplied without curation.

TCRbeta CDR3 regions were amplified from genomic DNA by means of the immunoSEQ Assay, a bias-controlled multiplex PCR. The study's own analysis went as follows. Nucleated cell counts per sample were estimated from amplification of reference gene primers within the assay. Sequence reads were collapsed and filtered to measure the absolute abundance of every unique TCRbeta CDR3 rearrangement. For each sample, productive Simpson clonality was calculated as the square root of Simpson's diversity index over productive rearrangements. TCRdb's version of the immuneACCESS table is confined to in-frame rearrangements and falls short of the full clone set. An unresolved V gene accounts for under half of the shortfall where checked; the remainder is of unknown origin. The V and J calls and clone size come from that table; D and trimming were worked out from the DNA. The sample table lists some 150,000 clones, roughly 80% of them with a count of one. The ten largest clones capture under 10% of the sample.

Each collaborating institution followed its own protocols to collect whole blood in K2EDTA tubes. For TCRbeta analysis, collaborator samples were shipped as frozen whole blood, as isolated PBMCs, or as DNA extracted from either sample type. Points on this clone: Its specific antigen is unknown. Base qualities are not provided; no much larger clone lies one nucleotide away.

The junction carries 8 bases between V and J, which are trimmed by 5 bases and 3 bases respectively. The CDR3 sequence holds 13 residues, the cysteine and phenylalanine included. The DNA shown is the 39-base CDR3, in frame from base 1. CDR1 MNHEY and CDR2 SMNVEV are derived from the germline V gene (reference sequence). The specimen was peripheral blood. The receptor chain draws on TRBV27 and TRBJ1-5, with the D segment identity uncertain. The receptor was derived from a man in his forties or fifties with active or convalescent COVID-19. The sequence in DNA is TGTGCCAGCAGTCCCACTTCCAATCAGCCCCAGCATTTT. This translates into CASSPTSNQPQHF.